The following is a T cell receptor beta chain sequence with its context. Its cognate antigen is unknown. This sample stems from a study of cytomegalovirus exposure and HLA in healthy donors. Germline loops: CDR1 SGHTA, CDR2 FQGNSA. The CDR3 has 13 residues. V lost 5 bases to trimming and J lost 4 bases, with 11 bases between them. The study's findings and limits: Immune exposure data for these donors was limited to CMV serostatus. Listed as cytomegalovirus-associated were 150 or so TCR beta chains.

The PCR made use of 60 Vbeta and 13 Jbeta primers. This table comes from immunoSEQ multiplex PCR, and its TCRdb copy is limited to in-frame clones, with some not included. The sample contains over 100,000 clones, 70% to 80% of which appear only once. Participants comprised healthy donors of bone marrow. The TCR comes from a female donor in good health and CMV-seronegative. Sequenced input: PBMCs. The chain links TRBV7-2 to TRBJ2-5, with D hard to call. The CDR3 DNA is TGTGCCAGCAGCCGCAGCGAATCAGAGACCCAGTACTTC. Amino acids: CASSRSESETQYF.